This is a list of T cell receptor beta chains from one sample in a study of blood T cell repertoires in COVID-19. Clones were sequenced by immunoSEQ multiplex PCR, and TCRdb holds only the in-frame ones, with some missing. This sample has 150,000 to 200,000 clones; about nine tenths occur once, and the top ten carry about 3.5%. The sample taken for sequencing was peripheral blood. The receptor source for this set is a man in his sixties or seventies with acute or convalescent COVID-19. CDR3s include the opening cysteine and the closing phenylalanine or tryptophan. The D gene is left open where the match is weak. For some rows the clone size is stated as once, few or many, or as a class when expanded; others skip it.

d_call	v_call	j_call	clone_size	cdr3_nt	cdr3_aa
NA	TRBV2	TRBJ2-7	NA	TGTGCCAGCACCATGTCAGGGAACGAGCAGTACTTC	CASTMSGNEQYF
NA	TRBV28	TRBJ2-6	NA	TGTGCCAGCCGGACAGTCGTGGGGCTCTCTGGGGCCAACGTCCTGACTTTC	CASRTVVGLSGANVLTF
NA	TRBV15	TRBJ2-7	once	TGTGCCACCAGCAGAGCGGGGGGCACGCCCGAGGAGCAGTACTTC	CATSRAGGTPEEQYF
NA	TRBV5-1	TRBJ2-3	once	TGCGCCAGCACTCTGAGTGGAGGCACAGATACGCAGTATTTT	CASTLSGGTDTQYF
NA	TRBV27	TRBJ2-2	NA	TGTGCCAGCAGCTATCGATCACAGGAAACCGGGGAGCTGTTTTTT	CASSYRSQETGELFF
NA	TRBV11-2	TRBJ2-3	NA	TGTGCCAGCAGCTTACCTCGGAGGGGGCGCACAGATACGCAGTATTTT	CASSLPRRGRTDTQYF
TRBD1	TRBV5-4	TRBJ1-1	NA	TGTGCCAGCAGAGCGACAGGGATGAACACTGAAGCTTTCTTT	CASRATGMNTEAFF
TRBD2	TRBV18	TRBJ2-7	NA	TGTGCCAGCTCACGCTCAGGGAGGGGTTCCGAGCAGTACTTC	CASSRSGRGSEQYF
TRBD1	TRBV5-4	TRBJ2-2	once	TGTGCCAGCAGCGGGGACAGGGCGGGCACCGGGGAGCTGTTTTTT	CASSGDRAGTGELFF
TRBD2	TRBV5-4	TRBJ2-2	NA	TGTGCCAGCAGCCCTAGGGGCGGGAGGGATACCGGGGAGCTGTTTTTT	CASSPRGGRDTGELFF
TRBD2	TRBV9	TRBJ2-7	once	TGTGCCAGCAGCGTAGGATTGGGACTTACCGGGGGGAGCGAGCAGTACTTC	CASSVGLGLTGGSEQYF
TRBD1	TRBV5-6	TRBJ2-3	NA	TGTGCCAGCAGCTTGATGGGACAGGGGGCCACAGATACGCAGTATTTT	CASSLMGQGATDTQYF
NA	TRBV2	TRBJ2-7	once	TGTGCCAGCAGCCTCTTGGAGCAGTACTTC	CASSLLEQYF
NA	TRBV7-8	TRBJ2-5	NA	TGTGCCAGCAGCCCCCAGGGACTCCCTGGGGAGACCCAGTACTTC	CASSPQGLPGETQYF
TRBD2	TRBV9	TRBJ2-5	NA	TGTGCCAGCAGCGTAGTTGCGGGAGGAGAGACCCAGTACTTC	CASSVVAGGETQYF
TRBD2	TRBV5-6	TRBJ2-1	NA	TGTGCCAGCAGCTCTGGGACTAACTACAATGAGCAGTTCTTC	CASSSGTNYNEQFF
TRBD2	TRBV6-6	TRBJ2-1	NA	TGTGCCAGCAGGGCCCCGGGACTAGCAAGCAATGAGCAGTTCTTC	CASRAPGLASNEQFF
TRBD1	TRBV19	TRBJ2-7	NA	TGTGCCAGTAGTATGAGGGGGCGGTCCTACGAGCAGTACTTC	CASSMRGRSYEQYF
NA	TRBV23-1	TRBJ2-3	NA	TGCGCCAGCACGCTGGGACAGGAATTAGAGAGCGGGAGGCAGGGGGTAGATACGCAGTATTTT	CASTLGQELESGRQGVDTQYF
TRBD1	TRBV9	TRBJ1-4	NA	TGTGCCAGCAGCTTCGCCGGGACAGGGGATGAAAAACTGTTTTTT	CASSFAGTGDEKLFF
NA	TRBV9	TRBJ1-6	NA	TGTGCCAGCAGCCCGACGGGCAGGGGCTATTCACCCCTCCACTTT	CASSPTGRGYSPLHF
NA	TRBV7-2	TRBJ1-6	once	TGTGCCAGCAGCTTAGGGGGGGTTGGTTCACCCCTCCACTTT	CASSLGGVGSPLHF
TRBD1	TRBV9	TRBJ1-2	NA	TGTGCCAGCAGCGCCCGGGACAGGGTTGGGGGCTACACCTTC	CASSARDRVGGYTF
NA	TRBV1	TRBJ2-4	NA	TGCACCAGCAGCGGAAAAACGGGAGGGAGGCAAAACATTCAGTACTTC	CTSSGKTGGRQNIQYF
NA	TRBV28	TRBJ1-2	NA	TGTGCCAGCAGTTCGGGGTACTATGGCTACACCTTC	CASSSGYYGYTF
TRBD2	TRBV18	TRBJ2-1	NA	TGTGCCAGCTCACCGAGGCTTAGCGGGAGCGACAATGAGCAGTTCTTC	CASSPRLSGSDNEQFF
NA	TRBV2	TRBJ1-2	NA	TGTGCCAGCAGACAGGCTAACTATGGCTACACCTTC	CASRQANYGYTF
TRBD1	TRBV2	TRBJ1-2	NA	TGTGCCAGCACCGAACGGACAGGCACCTATGGCTACACCTTC	CASTERTGTYGYTF
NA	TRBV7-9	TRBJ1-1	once	TGTGCCAGCAGCTTAAGTTCGGGGGAAGCTTTCTTT	CASSLSSGEAFF
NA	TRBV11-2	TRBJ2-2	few	TGTGCCAGCAGCTGGGGGGGCCTCACCGGGGAGCTGTTTTTT	CASSWGGLTGELFF
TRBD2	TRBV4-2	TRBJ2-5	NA	TGTGCCAGCAGCCACGGGACTAGCGGGGGGCCAGGGAAGTACTTC	CASSHGTSGGPGKYF